This TCR beta chain was documented in a study of T cell responses to AZD1222 COVID-19 vaccine. Points from the study as a whole: Donors in the cohort were predominantly white British and more often female, and clonal diversity was possibly underestimated. CD4 TCRs associated with vaccination spanned spike, dominating at 160-218 and 743-854.

The germline gives CDR1 MNHEY, CDR2 SVGAGI. CDR3 length: 16 residues. The V gene end was trimmed by 2 bases and the J gene end by 0 bases; junction bases not matched to a gene: 6. Comment on this clone: Antigen: not known.

The table came from immunoSEQ multiplex PCR; TCRdb's copy has only in-frame clones and leaves some out. The sample consists of around 140,000 clones, 92% of them appearing once. The rearrangement joins TRBV6-5 to TRBJ1-1; 7 bases agree with TRBD1. Sequences were derived from peripheral blood, sampled on day 0 of AZD1222 vaccination. The TCR comes from an adult in good health. The CDR3 loop reads CASSYPGTALNTEAFF. CDR3 sequence (DNA): TGTGCCAGCAGTTACCCAGGGACAGCCCTGAACACTGAAGCTTTCTTT.